Listed here are 20 T cell receptor beta chains from one sample, sequenced in a study of blood T cell repertoires in COVID-19. Data came from immunoSEQ multiplex PCR; TCRdb stores just in-frame clones and leaves some out. Among 250,000 to 300,000 clones listed, about 86% were seen once. What was sequenced was peripheral blood. The source of these receptors is a woman under 40 with COVID-19, enrolled during active disease.

The V call is TRBV19, the J call TRBJ2-1; 9 bases agree with TRBD2. The J segment lost 2 bases and the V segment lost 0 bases, leaving 2 bases of the junction unmatched. Germline loops: CDR1 LNHDA, CDR2 SQIVND (reference sequence). There are 16 residues in the CDR3. The CDR3 region has the DNA TGTGCCAGTAGTATAGATAGCGGGGGACCCTACAATGAGCAGTTCTTC. Translation gives CASSIDSGGPYNEQFF.

The chain has TRBV6-5 and TRBJ2-3; perhaps TRBD1 as D (5 bases). The V and J ends lost 6 bases and 3 bases respectively, with 16 bases between them. The germline CDR1 and CDR2 sequences are MNHEY and SVGAGI. CDR3 length: 15 amino acids. The CDR3 loop is CASSQLPQGTDTQYF. CDR3 DNA sequence: TGTGCCAGCAGCCAACTCCCCCAGGGAACAGATACGCAGTATTTT.

The rearrangement links TRBV28 to TRBJ1-1; D is unresolved. V gave up 3 bases and J gave up 1 base, with 6 bases separating them. The germline gives CDR1 MDHEN, CDR2 SYDVKM. CDR3 length: 13 amino acids. The CDR3, as DNA: TGTGCCAGCAGTTTTGCAGGGAACACTGAAGCTTTCTTT. This sequence encodes CASSFAGNTEAFF.

The chain has TRBV4-2 and TRBJ2-6, with D possibly matching TRBD1 (6 bases). Trimming removed 3 bases from V and 1 base from J, with 10 bases in between. This CDR3 has 16 residues. Germline V gene lookup returns CDR1 LGHNA and CDR2 YNFKEQ. CDR3 bases: TGTGCCAGCAGCCATCAGGGGTTTTCTGGGGCCAACGTCCTGACTTTC. It translates to CASSHQGFSGANVLTF.

This chain joins TRBV11-1 and TRBJ2-1; TRBD2 is a possible D gene (6 bases). Trimming removed 3 bases from V and 0 bases from J, with 12 bases in between. This CDR3 contains 16 residues. Germline V gene sequence: CDR1 SGHAT, CDR2 FQDESV (reference sequence). CDR3 loop: CASSLAAGSSYNEQFF. CDR3 DNA: TGTGCCAGCAGCTTGGCCGCGGGAAGCTCCTACAATGAGCAGTTCTTC.

V gene TRBV5-1 combines with J gene TRBJ1-4, with D uncertain. CDR3 length: 15 residues. Germline V CDR1 and CDR2: SGHRS, YFSETQ. Trimming took off 0 bases at V and 0 bases at J, with 6 bases between the two ends. The DNA of the CDR3 is TGCGCCAGCAGCTTGGACAGAGCAACTAATGAAAAACTGTTTTTT. Translated: CASSLDRATNEKLFF.

This sequence joins TRBV18 and TRBJ1-2; D ambiguous. Per germline, CDR1 KGHSH and CDR2 LQKENI. The length of the CDR3 is 15 residues. With 1 base removed from V and 7 bases from J, the gap between germline ends came to 16 bases. The CDR3 region is CASSPQEGLPFGYTF. The CDR3 nucleotides read TGTGCCAGCTCACCACAGGAGGGTCTGCCTTTTGGCTACACCTTC.

CDR3 DNA: TGTGCCAGTAGTATAGTAGCTGGAAACACCATATATTTT. It specifies CASSIVAGNTIYF. V usage is TRBV19 and J usage is TRBJ1-3; D is undetermined. The CDR3 length is 13 residues. Germline CDR1 and CDR2: LNHDA and SQIVND (reference sequence). Trimming shortened V by 1 base and J by 2 bases, and 3 bases separated the two germline ends.

The chain employs TRBV7-9 and TRBJ1-1; TRBD1 might be the D (5 bases). Germline assignment: CDR1 SEHNR and CDR2 FQNEAQ (reference sequence). V lost 1 base and J lost 5, with 8 bases in between. The CDR3 sequence is 13 residues long. CDR3 in amino acids: CASSLGGGTEAFF. In nucleotides, the CDR3 is TGTGCCAGCAGCTTAGGCGGGGGAACTGAAGCTTTCTTT.

J is TRBJ1-5 and V is TRBV6-5; D is perhaps TRBD1 (6 bases). The CDR3 extends over 14 amino acids. The V end lost 8 bases, the J end lost 7 bases, and 18 bases lay between the germline ends. Germline CDR1 MNHEY, CDR2 SVGAGI. CDR3 nucleotides: TGTGCCAGCGGCTATGGGAGGGGGGAACAGCCCCAGCATTTT. Translating it yields CASGYGRGEQPQHF.

V usage is TRBV3-1 (or the pseudogene TRBV3-2) and J usage is TRBJ2-5; 7 bases map to TRBD1. Trimming cost V 4 bases and J 3 bases; bases outside gene matches: 11. The CDR3 is 16 residues long. Germline V CDR1 and CDR2: LGHDT, YNNKEL (reference sequence). The CDR3 nucleotides read TGTGCCAGCAGCCCCCCTGCGAGACAGGGAAAAGAGACCCAGTACTTC. It specifies CASSPPARQGKETQYF.

V is TRBV5-8 and J is TRBJ1-6; D not resolved. The V gene's germline CDR1 is SGHTS and CDR2 YDEGEE. This CDR3 has 14 residues. V was trimmed by 7 bases and J by 9 bases, leaving 17 bases between them. The CDR3, as DNA: TGTGCCAGCGGCCCCGGGAGGGTTGGTTCACCCCTCCACTTT. This gives the protein CASGPGRVGSPLHF.

The chain is built from TRBV10-2 and TRBJ1-1; D uncertain. This CDR3 comprises 17 residues. Germline V gene lookup returns CDR1 WSHSY and CDR2 SAAADI. V gave up 0 bases and J gave up 3 bases, with 17 bases separating them. The CDR3 bases are TGCGCCAGCAGTGAGTCCGAATTAATCCCAGATGACACTGAAGCTTTCTTT. Translation gives CASSESELIPDDTEAFF.

The J gene is TRBJ1-1, the V gene TRBV6-6, with D hard to call. V was clipped by 7 bases and J by 1 base, with 13 bases between them. CDR3 length: 14 amino acids. Germline assignment: CDR1 MNHNY and CDR2 SVGAGI (reference sequence). The CDR3 sequence is CASIYPEENTEAFF. The CDR3 DNA sequence: TGTGCCAGCATCTACCCAGAGGAGAACACTGAAGCTTTCTTT.

The chain joins TRBV9 to TRBJ2-2; 10 nucleotides agree with TRBD1. The CDR3 has 14 residues. Germline CDR1 and CDR2: SGDLS and YYNGEE. Trimming cost V 7 bases and J 6 bases; bases outside gene matches: 6. CDR3: CASSGTGVAGELFF. The DNA of the CDR3 is TGTGCCAGCTCAGGGACAGGGGTCGCCGGGGAGCTGTTTTTT.

The chain has TRBV4-2 and TRBJ2-3; 11 bases match TRBD2. V dropped 4 bases and J dropped 0; count of bases not matched to a gene: 15. Germline V lookup: CDR1 LGHNA, CDR2 YNFKEQ. This CDR3 is built from 20 residues. The CDR3 is CASSLTTSLAGDTSTDTQYF. DNA for the CDR3: TGTGCCAGCAGCCTTACTACTTCACTAGCGGGGGATACTAGCACAGATACGCAGTATTTT.

The rearrangement joins TRBV7-9 to TRBJ1-1, with 11 positions matching TRBD1. Germline CDR1 SEHNR, CDR2 FQNEAQ (reference sequence). The CDR3 sequence is 15 residues long. V lost 8 bases, J lost 1 base, and 6 bases stayed unmatched. The CDR3 loop is CASGTGTGGNTEAFF. DNA of the CDR3: TGTGCCAGCGGAACAGGGACAGGGGGGAACACTGAAGCTTTCTTT.

The J gene is TRBJ2-1, the V gene TRBV14, with a possible D match to TRBD1 (5 bases). The CDR3 contains 13 residues. The germline V and J ends were trimmed by 3 bases and 6 bases, with 9 bases remaining between them. Germline-derived CDR1 and CDR2 are SGHDN and FVKESK. The CDR3 DNA is TGTGCCAGCAGCCAGTTCACAGGCAATGAGCAGTTCTTC. Translation: CASSQFTGNEQFF.

The chain employs TRBV6-1 and TRBJ2-7, with 13 positions matching TRBD2. The V gene end was trimmed by 2 bases and the J gene end by 4 bases; junction bases not matched to a gene: 2. The CDR3 loop spans 15 amino acids. The germline V gene encodes CDR1 MNHNS and CDR2 SASEGT. The chain's CDR3 is CASSETSGGGYEQYF. The DNA of the CDR3 is TGTGCCAGCAGTGAAACTAGCGGGGGGGGTTACGAGCAGTACTTC.

This clone has only one observation. V gene TRBV19 combines with J gene TRBJ2-7, with TRBD1 matching over 8 bases. Germline V gives CDR1 LNHDA, CDR2 SQIVND (reference sequence). The CDR3 totals 13 residues. V shed 5 bases, J shed 4 bases, and the junction held 4 bases outside the gene matches. In DNA, the CDR3 is TGTGCCAGTAGTGCCAGGGGGCTGTACGAGCAGTACTTC. This sequence encodes CASSARGLYEQYF.